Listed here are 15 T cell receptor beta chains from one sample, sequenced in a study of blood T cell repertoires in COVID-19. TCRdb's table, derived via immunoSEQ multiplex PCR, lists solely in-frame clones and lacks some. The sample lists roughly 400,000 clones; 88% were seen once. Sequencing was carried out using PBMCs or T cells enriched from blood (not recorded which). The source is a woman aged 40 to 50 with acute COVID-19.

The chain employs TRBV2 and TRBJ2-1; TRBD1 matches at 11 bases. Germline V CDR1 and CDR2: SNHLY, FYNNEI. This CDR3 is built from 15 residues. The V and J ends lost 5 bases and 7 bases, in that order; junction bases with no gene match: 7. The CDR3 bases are TGTGCCAGCAGTCAAGGACAGGGGGCGCGGAATGAGCAGTTCTTC. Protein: CASSQGQGARNEQFF. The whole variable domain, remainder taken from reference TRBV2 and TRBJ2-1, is EPEVTQTPSHQVTQMGQEVILRCVPISNHLYFYWYRQILGQKVEFLVSFYNNEISEKSEIFDDQFSVERPDGSNFTLKIRSTKLEDSAMYFCASSQGQGARNEQFFGPGTRLTVL.

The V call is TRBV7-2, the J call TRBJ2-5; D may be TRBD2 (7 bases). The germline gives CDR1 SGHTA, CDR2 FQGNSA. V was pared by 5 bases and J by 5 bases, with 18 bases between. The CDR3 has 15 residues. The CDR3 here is CASSRNGGLGETQYF. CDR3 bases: TGTGCCAGCAGCCGCAACGGGGGGCTTGGGGAGACCCAGTACTTC.

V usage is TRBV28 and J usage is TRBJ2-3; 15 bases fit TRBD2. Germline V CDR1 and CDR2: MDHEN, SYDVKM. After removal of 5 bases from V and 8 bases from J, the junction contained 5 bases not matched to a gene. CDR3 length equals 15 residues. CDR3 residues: CASSPRTSGGVTQYF. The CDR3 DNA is TGTGCCAGCAGTCCCCGGACTAGCGGGGGGGTTACGCAGTATTTT.

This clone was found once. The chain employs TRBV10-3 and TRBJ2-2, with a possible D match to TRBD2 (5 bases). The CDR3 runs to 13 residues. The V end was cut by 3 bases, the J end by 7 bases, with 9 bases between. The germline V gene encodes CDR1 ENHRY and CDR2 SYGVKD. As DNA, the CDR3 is TGTGCCATCAGTGAACTAGAGGTCGGGGAGCTGTTTTTT. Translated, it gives CAISELEVGELFF.

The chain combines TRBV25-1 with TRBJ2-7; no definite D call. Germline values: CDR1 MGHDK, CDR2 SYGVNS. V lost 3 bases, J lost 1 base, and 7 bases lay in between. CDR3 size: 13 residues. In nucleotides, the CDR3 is TGTGCCAGCAGTGAGCGTCTTTCCTACGAGCAGTACTTC. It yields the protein CASSERLSYEQYF.

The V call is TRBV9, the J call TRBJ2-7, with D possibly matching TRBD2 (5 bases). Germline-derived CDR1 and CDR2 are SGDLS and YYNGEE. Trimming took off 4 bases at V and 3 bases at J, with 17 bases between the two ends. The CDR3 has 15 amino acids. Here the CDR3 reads CASSPLGASYYEQYF. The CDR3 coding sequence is TGTGCCAGCAGCCCGCTGGGAGCGTCCTACTACGAGCAGTACTTC.

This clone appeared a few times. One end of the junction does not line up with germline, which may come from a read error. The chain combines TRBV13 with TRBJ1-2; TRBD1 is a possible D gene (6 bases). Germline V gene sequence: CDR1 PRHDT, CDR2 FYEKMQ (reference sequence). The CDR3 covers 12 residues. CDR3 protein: CASSSSGTRGIF. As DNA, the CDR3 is TGTGCCAGCAGCTCGTCCGGGACAAGGGGGATCTTC.

The CDR3 region has the DNA TGCGCCAGCAGCCATCCTGGGACAGGGGTTTCCGGAAACACCATATATTTT. This gives the protein CASSHPGTGVSGNTIYF. The chain uses TRBV4-1 and TRBJ1-3; 10 bases match TRBD1. V gave up 3 bases and J gave up 4 bases; unmatched junction bases: 9. The CDR3 spans 17 residues. Germline CDR1 MGHRA, CDR2 YSYEKL.

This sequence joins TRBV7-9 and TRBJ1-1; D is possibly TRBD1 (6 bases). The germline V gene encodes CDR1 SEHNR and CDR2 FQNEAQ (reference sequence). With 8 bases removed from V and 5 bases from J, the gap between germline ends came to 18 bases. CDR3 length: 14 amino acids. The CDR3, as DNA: TGTGCCAGCCTTCCCGCCCAAAGGGGGACTGAAGCTTTCTTT. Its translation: CASLPAQRGTEAFF.

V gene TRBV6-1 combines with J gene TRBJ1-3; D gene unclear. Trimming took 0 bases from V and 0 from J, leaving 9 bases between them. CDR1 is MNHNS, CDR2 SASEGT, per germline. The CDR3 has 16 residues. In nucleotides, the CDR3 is TGTGCCAGCAGTGAAGCGGGCACCAGCTCTGGAAACACCATATATTTT. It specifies CASSEAGTSSGNTIYF.

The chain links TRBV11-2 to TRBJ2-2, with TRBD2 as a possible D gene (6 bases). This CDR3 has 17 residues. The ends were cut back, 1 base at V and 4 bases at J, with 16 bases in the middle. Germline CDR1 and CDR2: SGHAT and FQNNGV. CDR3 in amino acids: CASSLVGGTRGTGELFF. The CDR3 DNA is TGTGCCAGCAGCTTAGTGGGGGGTACGAGGGGCACCGGGGAGCTGTTTTTT.

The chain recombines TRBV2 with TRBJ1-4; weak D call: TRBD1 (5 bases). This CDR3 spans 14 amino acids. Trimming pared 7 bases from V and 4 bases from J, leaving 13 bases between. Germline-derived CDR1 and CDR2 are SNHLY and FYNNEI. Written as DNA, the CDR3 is TGTGCCAGCACGTCCCAGGGCTTTAATGAAAAACTGTTTTTT. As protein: CASTSQGFNEKLFF.

DNA for the CDR3: TGTGCCAGCAGCCAAAGGTTCGGCGGGGGCTATTCCTACAATGAGCAGTTCTTC. Its translation: CASSQRFGGGYSYNEQFF. The rearrangement links TRBV3-1 (or the pseudogene TRBV3-2) to TRBJ2-1; D perhaps matches TRBD2 (7 bases). V lost 2 bases and J lost 1, with 18 bases in between. The CDR3 loop spans 18 amino acids. CDR1 is LGHDT and CDR2 is YNNKEL in the germline V gene (reference sequence).

CDR3 DNA sequence: TGTGCCAGCAGGACAACGTGGAGGACTAGCGGGACCTACGAGCAGTACTTC. Protein: CASRTTWRTSGTYEQYF. The chain recombines TRBV27 with TRBJ2-7; 12 bases align to TRBD2. Germline V gives CDR1 MNHEY, CDR2 SMNVEV (reference sequence). Trimming cost V 6 bases and J 2 bases; bases outside gene matches: 11. This CDR3 has 17 residues.

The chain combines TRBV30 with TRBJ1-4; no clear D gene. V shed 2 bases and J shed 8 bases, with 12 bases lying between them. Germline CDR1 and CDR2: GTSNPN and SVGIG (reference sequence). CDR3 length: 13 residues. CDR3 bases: TGTGCCTGGAGTCGTCAAATTCGGGAAAAACTGTTTTTT. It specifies CAWSRQIREKLFF. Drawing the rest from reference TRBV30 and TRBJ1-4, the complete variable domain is SQTIHQWPATLVQPVGSPLSLECTVEGTSNPNLYWYRQAAGRGLQLLFYSVGIGQISSEVPQNLSASRPQDRQFILSSKKLLLSDSGFYLCAWSRQIREKLFFGSGTQLSVL.